This is a list of T cell receptor beta chains from one sample in a study of T-cell memory formation after mild COVID-19. TCRdb independently ran MiXCR on the 5' RACE reads; one entry per CDR3 protein. The sample holds 400,000 or so distinct CDR3 sequences, 20% seen once. Sequencing used PBMCs or a T cell subset sorted from them (not recorded which). These receptors all stem from an adult woman who had mild COVID-19 (a few samples of this study predate the infection). Cell type and time point are not known. CDR3s include the opening cysteine and the closing phenylalanine or tryptophan. Fields, in order: V gene, J gene, clone size, D gene, CDR3 DNA, CDR3 protein. The D gene is left open where the match is weak. Rows may omit the clone size; those that give it use once, few, many or a size class.

TRBV5-1	TRBJ2-7	many	TRBD2	TGCGCCAGCAGTCTTGGCCTAGCGGGAGAGAACGAGCAGTACTTC	CASSLGLAGENEQYF
TRBV25-1	TRBJ1-1	few	NA	TGTGCCACCCAAGGAGTCACTGAAGCTTTCTTT	CATQGVTEAFF
TRBV5-1	TRBJ1-6	few	NA	TGCGCCAGCAGCTCCCAGGGGTATAATTCACCCCTCCACTTT	CASSSQGYNSPLHF
TRBV12-3/TRBV12-4	TRBJ1-2	NA	NA	TGTGCCAGCAGCCCCGGGCCGGGTCGGGACACCTTC	CASSPGPGRDTF
TRBV7-2	TRBJ2-1	many	NA	TGTGCCAGCAGCGCGCAAACGGGTATATCCTACAATGAGCAGTTCTTC	CASSAQTGISYNEQFF
TRBV24-1	TRBJ2-7	NA	TRBD2	TGTGCCACCAGAACTAGCGTTGCCTACGAGCAGTACTTC	CATRTSVAYEQYF
TRBV4-1	TRBJ2-5	NA	TRBD1	TGCGCCAGCAGCCGGTACAGGGGGCGAGAGACCCAGTACTTC	CASSRYRGRETQYF
TRBV7-2	TRBJ1-5	NA	TRBD1	TGTGCCAGCAGCTTAGGCCAGGGGGCGGGTCAGCCCCAGCATTTT	CASSLGQGAGQPQHF
TRBV30	TRBJ2-3	few	TRBD2	TGTGCCTGGAGTGCTTACGGGGGGGTGAGCACAGATACGCAGTATTTT	CAWSAYGGVSTDTQYF
TRBV2	TRBJ1-1	NA	TRBD1	TGTGCCAGCAGGGCTCGGACAGGGGAAGACACTGAAGCTTTCTTT	CASRARTGEDTEAFF
TRBV11-2	TRBJ2-1	few	TRBD1	TGTGCCAGCAGCACGTCGACAGGGGATAATGAGCAGTTCTTC	CASSTSTGDNEQFF
TRBV29-1	TRBJ2-2	NA	NA	TGCAGCGCCCGGGACACAGCCACCGGGGAGCTGTTTTTT	CSARDTATGELFF
TRBV6-2/TRBV6-3	TRBJ2-1	NA	TRBD2	TGTGCCAGTTACGGGTGGCTAGCGGGAGGTAATGAGCAGTTCTTC	CASYGWLAGGNEQFF
TRBV12-3/TRBV12-4	TRBJ2-3	few	TRBD1	TGTGCCAGCAGCCGCCTTAAGGGGGCGTACACAGATACGCAGTATTTT	CASSRLKGAYTDTQYF
TRBV6-2/TRBV6-3	TRBJ2-2	few	NA	TGTGCCAGCAGCCCTGACGTCCTGAACACCGGGGAGCTGTTTTTT	CASSPDVLNTGELFF
TRBV3-1	TRBJ1-2	few	NA	TGTGCCAGCAGCCAATTCAGCGGCAGTAACTATGGCTACACCTTC	CASSQFSGSNYGYTF
TRBV24-1	TRBJ2-7	few	NA	TGTGCCACCAGTGAGCGGACCTCATACGAGCAGTACTTC	CATSERTSYEQYF
TRBV9	TRBJ2-5	NA	TRBD2	TGTGCCAGCGGGGGTAGCGGGAGACTGGGGACCCAGTACTTC	CASGGSGRLGTQYF
TRBV29-1	TRBJ2-7	NA	TRBD1	TGCAGCGCTCAAACAGGGGGTTCCTACGAGCAGTACTTC	CSAQTGGSYEQYF
TRBV7-8	TRBJ2-5	NA	NA	TGTGCCAGCAGCTTATCCCGTCTCAGGGGACAAGAGACCCAGTACTTC	CASSLSRLRGQETQYF
TRBV6-5	TRBJ2-1	few	NA	TGTGCCAGCAGGGAGGGGTGGAATGAGCAGTTCTTC	CASREGWNEQFF
TRBV18	TRBJ2-3	few	NA	TGTGCCAGCTCACGTACCTTAGATTATACGCAGTATTTT	CASSRTLDYTQYF
TRBV7-8	TRBJ1-1	few	NA	TGTGCCAGCAGCTTAAGGGAAGGGTCAGGGGCCTGGAACACTGAAGCTTTCTTT	CASSLREGSGAWNTEAFF
TRBV6-6	TRBJ2-7	many	TRBD1	TGTGCCAGCAGTCCCTCCGGACAGGGGGCGATGAACGAGCAGTACTTC	CASSPSGQGAMNEQYF
TRBV7-8	TRBJ2-1	many	NA	TGTGCCAGCAGCTTAGGCCGGGTCCATGGGGGTTCCTACAATGAGCAGTTCTTC	CASSLGRVHGGSYNEQFF
TRBV9	TRBJ2-3	once	NA	TGTGCCAGCAGCGTAGTTGGGACCCCGGATACGCAGTATTTT	CASSVVGTPDTQYF
TRBV20-1	TRBJ2-6	NA	NA	TGCAGTGCTTCCCCTGCAGGGGCTGGGGCCAACGTCCTGACTTTC	CSASPAGAGANVLTF
TRBV18	TRBJ1-5	few	NA	TGTGCCAGCTCACGCGGGACACACAATCAGCCCCAGCATTTT	CASSRGTHNQPQHF
TRBV30	TRBJ1-1	NA	NA	TGTGCCTGGAGCCCCCAATATCACACTGAAGCTTTCTTT	CAWSPQYHTEAFF
TRBV9	TRBJ1-2	few	TRBD1	TGTGCCAGCACTCGACGGACAGGGATGGATGGCTACACCTTC	CASTRRTGMDGYTF
TRBV6-5	TRBJ2-1	NA	TRBD2	TGTGCCAGCATGGGGGGGAATGAGCAGTTCTTC	CASMGGNEQFF
TRBV9	TRBJ2-2	NA	NA	TGTGCCAGCAGCGAATCCACTCCCGGGGAGCTGTTTTTT	CASSESTPGELFF
TRBV5-1	TRBJ2-3	few	TRBD1	TGCGCCAGCAGCGCGGGACAGGCAATAGATACGCAGTATTTT	CASSAGQAIDTQYF
TRBV5-4	TRBJ2-7	few	NA	TGTGCCAGCAGCTTAGTACCGGACAGTTCCTACGAGCAGTACTTC	CASSLVPDSSYEQYF
TRBV3-1	TRBJ2-4	NA	TRBD2	TGTGCCAGCAGCCAAGGCCTGAGCGGGGGGGATTGGGACATTCAGTACTTC	CASSQGLSGGDWDIQYF
TRBV7-9	TRBJ2-3	few	NA	TGTGCCAGCAGCCCCCGGACGTTCGGGGTCACAGATACGCAGTATTTT	CASSPRTFGVTDTQYF
TRBV18	TRBJ2-5	NA	NA	TGTGCCAGCTCACCACTGACAGAACAAGAGACCCAGTACTTC	CASSPLTEQETQYF
TRBV11-3	TRBJ2-7	NA	TRBD1	TGTGCCAGCAGAAGGACCGACAGGGCCTACGAGCAGTACTTC	CASRRTDRAYEQYF
TRBV7-2	TRBJ2-1	NA	NA	TGTGCCAGCAGCTTAATTCATGAGCAGTTCTTC	CASSLIHEQFF
TRBV6-5	TRBJ1-1	NA	NA	TGTGCCAGCAGACTCAAACCGAACACTGAAGCTTTCTTT	CASRLKPNTEAFF
TRBV4-1	TRBJ1-2	few	NA	TGCGCCAGCAGCCAAGGCCCGAGACAGGACTACTATGGCTACACCTTC	CASSQGPRQDYYGYTF
TRBV5-4	TRBJ2-3	NA	NA	TGTGCCAGCAGCATGGGGACATTACCCACAGATACGCAGTATTTT	CASSMGTLPTDTQYF
TRBV7-3	TRBJ2-2	few	NA	TGTGCCAGCAGCTTAACGGCCTTAACAGGGGAGCTGTTTTTT	CASSLTALTGELFF
TRBV3-1	TRBJ1-2	NA	NA	TGTGCCAGCAGCCAAGAACGGCCTAACTATGGCTACACCTTC	CASSQERPNYGYTF
TRBV20-1	TRBJ1-1	few	NA	TGCAGTGTCGCCGGGGGAGGGAGGACTGAAGCTTTCTTT	CSVAGGGRTEAFF
TRBV12-3/TRBV12-4	TRBJ2-3	few	TRBD2	TGTGCCAGCAGTCCACTAGCGGGGCGCGCAGATACGCAGTATTTT	CASSPLAGRADTQYF
TRBV4-3	TRBJ2-7	NA	TRBD1	TGCGCCAGCAGCCGAAGGACAGGGAGCGAACACGAGCAGTACTTC	CASSRRTGSEHEQYF
TRBV6-5	TRBJ1-1	NA	NA	TGTGCCAGCAGTTACACCGCCTCTTTTGGGTACGGGCTGGACACTGAAGCTTTCTTT	CASSYTASFGYGLDTEAFF
TRBV5-1	TRBJ2-3	NA	TRBD2	TGCGCCAGCAGCTTTGCCGGACTAGCGGGGACAGATACGCAGTATTTT	CASSFAGLAGTDTQYF
TRBV12-3/TRBV12-4	TRBJ1-6	few	NA	TGTGCCAGCAGCTCCCCCGGTTCACCCCTCCACTTT	CASSSPGSPLHF
TRBV6-1	TRBJ2-7	NA	NA	TGTGCCAGCAGTGAAGCAAGAAGAGAAAGGGACTACGAGCAGTACTTC	CASSEARRERDYEQYF
TRBV4-3	TRBJ1-2	NA	TRBD1	TGCGCCAGCAGTCCATCGGGACAGTCGTACTATGGCTACACCTTC	CASSPSGQSYYGYTF
TRBV30	TRBJ1-5	NA	NA	TGTGCCCGGGGTTCTGGTGGCAATCAGCCCCAGCATTTT	CARGSGGNQPQHF
TRBV5-1	TRBJ1-2	NA	NA	TGCGCCAGCAGCTTGGAGGGGTCGTGGGCTAACTATGGCTACACCTTC	CASSLEGSWANYGYTF
TRBV29-1	TRBJ2-3	NA	TRBD2	TGCAGCGTTGAATCGGGACTAGCGATCACAGATACGCAGTATTTT	CSVESGLAITDTQYF
TRBV14	TRBJ1-4	few	NA	TGTGCCAGCAGCCACCTACCCGGGAGTGAAAAACTGTTTTTT	CASSHLPGSEKLFF
TRBV5-6	TRBJ2-3	NA	NA	TGTGCCAGCAGCACCCACAGCACAGATACGCAGTATTTT	CASSTHSTDTQYF